The T cell receptor beta chain described here comes from a study of neurological immune-mediated disorders. This clonotype was picked up many times. Its antigen is still unknown. 5'RACE employing 10-nucleotide random UMIs yielded the cDNA. TCRdb ran MiXCR on the 5' RACE reads and lists one entry per CDR3 protein. This sample has tens of thousands of distinct CDR3 sequences, with 2.5% found just once. PBMCs stored at -80 C, numbering 2 million, were the origin of the unsorted libraries. Study-wide results and limits: None of the CDR3 amino acid sequences found in expanded clones was shared across subjects. This suggests that the TCR-beta repertoires were private in all groups.

Sample: PBMCs. This clonotype originated in a man aged 45-65 years with multiple sclerosis.

The CDR3 region is CALRVGEGCNQPQHF. The CDR3 nucleotides read TGTGCCCTCCGGGTGGGGGAGGGATGCAATCAGCCCCAGCATTTT. V usage is TRBV9 and J usage is TRBJ1-5, with D maybe TRBD1 (5 bases). CDR1 SGDLS and CDR2 YYNGEE come from the germline V gene. Trimming cost V 10 bases and J 2 bases, with 19 bases left between them. The CDR3 sequence is 15 residues long. The complete variable domain, with remaining parts taken from reference TRBV9 and TRBJ1-5, reads DSGVTQTPKHLITATGQRVTLRCSPRSGDLSVYWYQQSLDQGLQFLIQYYNGEERAKGNILERFSAQQFPDLHSELNLSSLELGDSALYFCALRVGEGCNQPQHFGDGTRLSIL.